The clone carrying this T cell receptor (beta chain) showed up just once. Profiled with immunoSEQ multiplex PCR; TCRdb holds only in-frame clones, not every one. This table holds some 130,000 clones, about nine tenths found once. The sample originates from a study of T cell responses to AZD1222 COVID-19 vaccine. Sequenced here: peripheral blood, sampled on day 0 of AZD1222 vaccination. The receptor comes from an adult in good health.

Here the CDR3 DNA reads TGTGCCACCAGTGATTGGGGAACCGGCGGCTACACCTTC. Its translation: CATSDWGTGGYTF. This chain connects TRBV24-1 to TRBJ1-2; no clear D. CDR3 length: 13 residues. Germline V gives CDR1 KGHDR, CDR2 SFDVKD. V gave up 2 bases and J gave up 8 bases, with 11 bases separating them.